This T cell receptor (beta chain) appears in the sequencing data of a study of TIL therapy for anti-PD-1-resistant metastatic lung cancer. Whole-study results and caveats: After infusion, TIL clonotypes partly replaced peripheral T cells and declined over months. The cohort had more treatment-naive, never-smoker and oncogene-addicted patients than typical.

Time point defined: pre-treatment sample, taken before nivolumab and TIL therapy. A note on this clone: The antigen is unknown.

This was the immunoSEQ v3 assay. The repertoire was sequenced with immunoSEQ multiplex PCR; TCRdb's copy has only in-frame clones and lacks some. Of 50,000 or so clones in the sample, around 79% were seen once. Here the sequenced sample was blood, taken at baseline. The sequence was collected from a woman aged 30 to 85 with non-small cell lung cancer.

The CDR3 reads CASSLPRTSGIFTGWVVTQYF. Here the CDR3 DNA reads TGTGCCAGCAGTTTACCCAGGACTAGCGGGATCTTCACGGGGTGGGTTGTGACCCAGTACTTC. The genes are TRBV28 and TRBJ2-5; 12 positions agree with TRBD2. With 2 bases clipped from V and 7 bases from J, the junction kept 23 bases outside the gene matches. CDR3 size: 21 residues. The germline CDR1 and CDR2 sequences are MDHEN and SYDVKM.